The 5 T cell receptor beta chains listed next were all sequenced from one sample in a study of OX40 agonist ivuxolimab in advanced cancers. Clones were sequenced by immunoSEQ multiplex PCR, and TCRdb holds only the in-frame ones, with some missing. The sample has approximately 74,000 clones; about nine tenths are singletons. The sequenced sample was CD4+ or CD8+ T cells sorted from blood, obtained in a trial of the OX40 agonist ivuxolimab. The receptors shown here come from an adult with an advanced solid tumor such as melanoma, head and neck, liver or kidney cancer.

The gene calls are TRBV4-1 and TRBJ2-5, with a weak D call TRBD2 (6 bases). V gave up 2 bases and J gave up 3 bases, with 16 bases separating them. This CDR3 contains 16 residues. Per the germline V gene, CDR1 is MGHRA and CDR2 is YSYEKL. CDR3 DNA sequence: TGCGCCAGCAGCCAACGATCTTTAGCGGAAGAAGAGACCCAGTACTTC. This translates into CASSQRSLAEEETQYF.

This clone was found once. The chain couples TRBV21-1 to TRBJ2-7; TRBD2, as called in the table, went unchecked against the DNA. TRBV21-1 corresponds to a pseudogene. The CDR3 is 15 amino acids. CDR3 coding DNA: TGTGCCAGCTCTATTTACACCTTTCCCCTACGGGTGCAGTACTTC. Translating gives CASSIYTFPLRVQYF.

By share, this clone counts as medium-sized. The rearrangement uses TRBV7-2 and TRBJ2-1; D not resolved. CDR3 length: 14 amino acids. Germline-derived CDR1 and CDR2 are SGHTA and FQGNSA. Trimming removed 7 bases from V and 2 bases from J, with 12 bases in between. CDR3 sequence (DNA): TGTGCCAGCAAGAGCGACCCCGCCTACAATGAGCAGTTCTTC. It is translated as CASKSDPAYNEQFF.

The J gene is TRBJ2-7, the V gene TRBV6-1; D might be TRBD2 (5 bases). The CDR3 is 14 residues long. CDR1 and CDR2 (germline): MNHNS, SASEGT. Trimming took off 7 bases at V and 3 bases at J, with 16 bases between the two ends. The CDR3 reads CASKSNRDLYEQYF. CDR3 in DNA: TGTGCCAGCAAAAGTAATCGGGATCTCTACGAGCAGTACTTC.

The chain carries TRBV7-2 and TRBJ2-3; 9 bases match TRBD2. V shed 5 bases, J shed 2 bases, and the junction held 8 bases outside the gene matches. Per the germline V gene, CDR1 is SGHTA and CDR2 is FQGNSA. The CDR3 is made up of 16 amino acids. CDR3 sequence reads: CASSLRRTSVTDTQYF. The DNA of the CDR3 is TGTGCCAGCAGCCTTAGAAGGACTAGCGTCACAGATACGCAGTATTTT.